A selection of T cell receptor beta chains follows, all from one sample in a study of T cell responses to AZD1222 COVID-19 vaccine. Libraries were prepared by immunoSEQ multiplex PCR; TCRdb keeps only in-frame clonotypes and omits some of them. The sample has about 100,000 clones, 86% seen once; the top ten hold approximately 3%. The input for sequencing was peripheral blood, taken 28 days after the second dose of the MenACWY control vaccine. All receptors derive from an adult who received the MenACWY meningococcal vaccine as a control. CDR3s include the opening cysteine and the closing phenylalanine or tryptophan.

j_call v_call cdr3_aa
TRBJ2-7 TRBV18 CASSPGGHEQYF
TRBJ2-7 TRBV4-3 CASSQDLKYEQYF
TRBJ1-5 TRBV19 CASSRSESNQPQHF
TRBJ1-1 TRBV5-1 CASSRDLVTEAFF
TRBJ1-2 TRBV6-5 CASSTQANYGYTF
TRBJ2-2 TRBV5-4 CASSRVAGGYTGELFF
TRBJ2-5 TRBV15 CATSRETGSKETQYF
TRBJ1-5 TRBV19 CASSITPAGDQPQHF
TRBJ2-3 TRBV3-1/TRBV3-2 CASSQRDTSDSGGTQYF
TRBJ1-2 TRBV30 CAWSFQGYYGYTF
TRBJ1-2 TRBV9 CASSVEGGGNYGYTF
TRBJ1-2 TRBV27 CASSDRVNYGYTF
TRBJ2-2 TRBV29-1 CSVRNTGELFF
TRBJ2-7 TRBV5-6 CASSLPGQGISYEQYF
TRBJ2-7 TRBV10-3 CAISHGGGYEQYF
TRBJ2-3 TRBV7-2 CASSLAPGSTDTQYF
TRBJ2-7 TRBV7-2 CASSLAGVMDEQYF
TRBJ1-2 TRBV19 CASSIPGTRSQGGYTF
TRBJ2-6 TRBV28 CASSFPGQGPSGANVLTF
TRBJ1-2 TRBV27 CASRQQGAQNYGYTF
TRBJ2-5 TRBV6-2/TRBV6-3 CASSKPGTSAKETQYF
TRBJ1-6 TRBV6-5 CASSSPAYNSPLHF
TRBJ2-3 TRBV30 CAWRLNLGTDTQYF
TRBJ1-5 TRBV7-2 CASSRHRVDNQPQHF
TRBJ1-1 TRBV7-9 CASSFGSEAFF
TRBJ1-2 TRBV30 CAWSVGTGGSNYGYTF
TRBJ2-3 TRBV6-6 CASSPGLLAENTDTQYF
TRBJ1-2 TRBV6-2/TRBV6-3 CASSFNPGQPEPLYGYTF
TRBJ2-7 TRBV4-1 CASSLTGLNEQYF
TRBJ2-7 TRBV28 CASSPRLPGQYEQYF
TRBJ2-3 TRBV11-3 CASSLGGQGTDTQYF
TRBJ1-5 TRBV19 CASSPPGQGISNQPQHF
TRBJ1-5 TRBV3-1/TRBV3-2 CASSQDLPGTRNQPQHF
TRBJ2-7 TRBV4-1 CASSQVGGYEQYF
TRBJ2-7 TRBV18 CASSPPSSRGEQYF
TRBJ2-5 TRBV2 CASSEGGEETQYF
TRBJ1-4 TRBV29-1 CSTKWANNEKLFF
TRBJ2-3 TRBV29-1 CSVTESSTDTQYF
TRBJ2-7 TRBV6-5 CASRIRRISYEQYF
TRBJ2-7 TRBV4-2 CASSQVQGIVEQYF
TRBJ2-7 TRBV28 CASRVQGIGGEQYF
TRBJ1-5 TRBV3-1/TRBV3-2 CASSLDLGQGKNQPQHF